The 11 T cell receptor beta chains presented below share a single source sample, sequenced in a study of identical twins. TCRdb independently ran MiXCR on the 5' RACE reads; one entry per CDR3 protein. The data show approximately 280,000 distinct CDR3 sequences, with approximately 8% seen just once and over 2% held by the top ten. The sample was also reused in another study, on yellow fever vaccine responses in identical twins.

The sequenced sample consisted of memory (CD45RO+) T cells sorted from blood. The receptor source for this set is a woman younger than 35 in good health.

This clonotype has a handful of counts. The chain couples TRBV27 to TRBJ2-5, with TRBD2 identical over 13 bases. This CDR3 spans 16 amino acids. V dropped 3 bases and J dropped 3; count of bases not matched to a gene: 4. In germline, CDR1 is MNHEY, CDR2 SMNVEV (reference sequence). CDR3 nucleotide sequence: TGTGCCAGCAGTTTCTCACTAGCGGGAGGGAAAGAGACCCAGTACTTC. This encodes CASSFSLAGGKETQYF.

The chain links TRBV9 to TRBJ2-2; 10 bases are a match to TRBD1. Germline values: CDR1 SGDLS, CDR2 YYNGEE. V shed 4 bases and J 7 bases; nucleotides not matched to a gene: 10. The CDR3 length is 16 residues. CDR3 sequence: CASSTRQGAIVGELFF. In nucleotides, the CDR3 is TGTGCCAGCAGCACCCGACAGGGGGCAATTGTCGGGGAGCTGTTTTTT.

As regards this clonotype: Since a much larger clone is just one base distant, this may be a read error. The chain joins TRBV11-2 to TRBJ2-3; 8 bases line up with TRBD2. The CDR3 is 13 residues long. V lost 5 bases and J lost 8; bases outside the gene matches: 6. In germline, CDR1 is SGHAT, CDR2 FQNNGV. CDR3 sequence (DNA): TGTGCCAGCAGCATTAGCGGGGCAGTTACGCAGTATTTT. Translating gives CASSISGAVTQYF.

The chain is built from TRBV4-1 and TRBJ2-1, with D possibly TRBD2 on 5 matching bases. This CDR3 comprises 14 residues. CDR1 MGHRA and CDR2 YSYEKL come from the germline V gene. V shed 5 bases and J shed 6 bases, with 14 bases lying between them. The DNA of the CDR3 is TGCGCCAGCAGCTTCGAAGGGAGTTTCAATGAGCAGTTCTTC. This encodes CASSFEGSFNEQFF.

This clonotype was seen at least ten times. CDR3 DNA: TGCAGCGTTAGCGGGAGTTTCATGGGGGAGACCCAGTACTTC. Residues: CSVSGSFMGETQYF. This sequence joins TRBV29-1 and TRBJ2-5; 8 nucleotides align to TRBD2. This CDR3 spans 14 amino acids. CDR1 and CDR2 from the germline V gene are SQVTM and ANQGSEA. Trimming cost V 5 bases and J 5 bases; bases outside gene matches: 10.

At least ten counts were recorded for this clonotype. V is TRBV4-1 and J is TRBJ2-3; D remains unclear. Germline loops: CDR1 MGHRA, CDR2 YSYEKL. Trimming stripped 4 bases from V and 2 bases from J, with 10 bases between. This CDR3 has 14 amino acids. The CDR3 nucleotides are TGCGCCAGCAGCCCCTCGCCCACCACAGATACGCAGTATTTT. Residues: CASSPSPTTDTQYF.

This clonotype was observed at least ten times. The chain carries TRBV7-9 and TRBJ2-1; D is tentatively TRBD1 or TRBD2 (5 bases each). V lost 5 bases to trimming and J lost 9 bases, with 17 bases between them. Germline V gene data show CDR1 as SEHNR and CDR2 as FQNEAQ (reference sequence). The CDR3 consists of 14 residues. The CDR3 DNA reads as TGTGCCAGCAGCCCGAGGGGCTTAGGCCTTGAGCAGTTCTTC. Encoded protein: CASSPRGLGLEQFF.

This clonotype has a count of ten or more. The chain carries TRBV5-1 and TRBJ1-2, with TRBD1 matching 7 bases. This CDR3 is built from 14 residues. After removal of 4 bases from V and 8 bases from J, the junction contained 11 bases not matched to a gene. Germline V gene data show CDR1 as SGHRS and CDR2 as YFSETQ. The CDR3 DNA sequence: TGCGCCAGCAGCACCCGGGACAGCCTACGCGGCTACACCTTC. It encodes CASSTRDSLRGYTF.

This clonotype was picked up a small number of times. The chain uses TRBV2 and TRBJ2-7, with D unclear. V dropped 6 bases and J dropped 2 bases, with 8 bases sitting between them. The CDR3 extends over 12 amino acids. Per germline, CDR1 SNHLY and CDR2 FYNNEI. The CDR3 nucleotides read TGTGCCAGCAGCGAGGAGACCTACGAGCAGTACTTC. Translated, it gives CASSEETYEQYF.

This clonotype has a handful of counts. The V gene is TRBV18, the J gene TRBJ2-7; the match to TRBD2 covers 9 bases. CDR3 length equals 15 residues. In germline, CDR1 is KGHSH, CDR2 LQKENI. V shed 0 bases and J 1 base; nucleotides not matched to a gene: 1. The CDR3 coding sequence is TGTGCCAGCTCACCACCGGCGGGAGGGTCCTACGAGCAGTACTTC. Its translation: CASSPPAGGSYEQYF.

The V gene is TRBV2, the J gene TRBJ2-1, with unresolved D. Germline CDR1 reads SNHLY; CDR2 reads FYNNEI. The V and J ends lost 2 bases and 10 bases respectively, with 21 bases between them. There are 16 residues in the CDR3. CDR3 amino acids: CASSEKSGYVGWEQFF. CDR3 DNA: TGTGCCAGCAGTGAAAAAAGTGGTTACGTTGGTTGGGAGCAGTTCTTC.